This T cell receptor (beta chain) emerged from a study of cytomegalovirus exposure and HLA in healthy donors. Study outcomes and limitations: HLA allele associations emerged for fewer than 20,000 TCR beta sequences in a later analysis, at 0.05 false discovery rate. A later analysis found common viral pathogens apparently linked to several of the most significant clusters. Apart from CMV serostatus, no immune exposure information was available. Most of the TCR beta V segments (in an earlier analysis) were productive either about 87% or about 30% of the time.

This clone has just one count. Its antigen is unknown. Distinct nucleotide sequences in the sample also encode this CDR3. The CDR3 runs to 14 residues. The V end was cut by 1 base, the J end by 0 bases, with 6 bases between. Germline-derived CDR1 and CDR2 are SGDLS and YYNGEE. 13 Jbeta primers and 60 Vbeta primers were used for the PCR. Clones were read by immunoSEQ multiplex PCR, and TCRdb kept only the in-frame ones, dropping some. The sample has 100,000 to 150,000 clones; about 84% are singletons. The specimen was PBMCs. The sequence was collected from a young man in good health and CMV-seropositive. The V call is TRBV9, the J call TRBJ2-3; unclear D gene. Here the CDR3 DNA reads TGTGCCAGCAGCGTAACGACTAGCACAGATACGCAGTATTTT. This gives the protein CASSVTTSTDTQYF. Based on the CDR3 plus reference TRBV9 and TRBJ2-3, the full variable domain is DSGVTQTPKHLITATGQRVTLRCSPRSGDLSVYWYQQSLDQGLQFLIQYYNGEERAKGNILERFSAQQFPDLHSELNLSSLELGDSALYFCASSVTTSTDTQYFGPGTRLTVL.